This TCR beta chain originates from a study of OX40 agonist ivuxolimab in advanced cancers. Germline V lookup: CDR1 SGHNT, CDR2 YYREEE (reference sequence). V lost 0 bases and J 3 bases, leaving 3 bases between the germline ends. The CDR3 contains 12 residues. The assay was immunoSEQ multiplex PCR, and TCRdb's table has in-frame clones only and misses some. The data contain roughly 86,000 clones, about 94% of them singletons. The sequence was collected from an adult with an advanced solid tumor such as melanoma, head and neck, liver or kidney cancer. This sample comprised CD4+ or CD8+ T cells sorted from blood, obtained in a trial of the OX40 agonist ivuxolimab. J is TRBJ1-1 and V is TRBV5-4; D not resolved. CDR3 sequence: CASSLVDTEAFF. CDR3 coding DNA: TGTGCCAGCAGCTTGGTCGACACTGAAGCTTTCTTT. Full variable domain (rest looked up from reference TRBV5-4 and TRBJ1-1): ETGVTQSPTHLIKTRGQQVTLRCSSQSGHNTVSWYQQALGQGPQFIFQYYREEENGRGNFPPRFSGLQFPNYSSELNVNALELDDSALYLCASSLVDTEAFFGQGTRLTVV.